This T cell receptor beta chain was retrieved from a study of tumor and adjacent non-tumor tissue in lung cancer. Study at large: About 4.17 million productive TCRbeta reads were obtained per sample on average. Study results and caveats: Shorter survival was associated with higher TCR diversity in tumors. TCR diversity was significantly greater in tumor than normal lung tissue.

This sample's RNA came from whole unsorted tissue. A few counts support this clonotype. The antigen is undetermined. This CDR3 has 13 amino acids. V was cut by 6 bases and J by 6 bases, with 12 bases left in between. CDR1 SGHRS and CDR2 YFSETQ come from the germline V gene. TCRbeta libraries were built with three rounds of nested PCR, modified from ARM-PCR. TCRdb redid the calling of the multiplex PCR reads with MiXCR, one entry per CDR3 protein. Counted here are 89,000 or so distinct CDR3 sequences, around 57% occurring once; the ten biggest clones make up over 12%. What was sequenced was lung tumor tissue. The V gene is TRBV5-1, the J gene TRBJ2-2; no clear D gene. The source is a man between 65 and 79 years old with non-small cell lung cancer. The CDR3 sequence: CASTWRQSGELFF. The CDR3 DNA reads as TGCGCCAGCACATGGCGCCAGTCCGGGGAGCTGTTTTTT.